This T cell receptor beta chain was obtained from a study of graft-versus-host responses after intestinal transplantation. Sequencing was performed with immunoSEQ multiplex PCR; in TCRdb, only in-frame clones are kept and a portion is missing. The data show 70,000 to 80,000 clones, about 90% seen once. Remarks on this clone: No antigen is known for it.

Germline CDR1 and CDR2: MNHEY and SVGAGI. Trimming removed 2 bases from V and 1 base from J; junction bases left unmatched: 4. CDR3 size: 15 residues. The chain uses TRBV6-5 and TRBJ2-7; 8 bases agree with TRBD1. The receptor comes from a human donor who received an intestinal transplant. The specimen was unstimulated CD8+ T cells sorted from spleen or lymph node cells, collected before intestinal transplant. CDR3 sequence: CASSYGQGESYEQYF. CDR3 nucleotides: TGTGCCAGCAGTTACGGACAGGGAGAATCCTACGAGCAGTACTTC.